The 11 T cell receptor beta chains listed next were all sequenced from one sample in a study of blood T cell repertoires in COVID-19. The protocol was immunoSEQ multiplex PCR, while the TCRdb copy is restricted to in-frame clones and leaves out a portion. The sample has 270,000 or so clones, 70% to 90% seen once. Sequencing input: PBMCs or T cells enriched from blood (not recorded which). The source is a woman aged 30 to 39 with acute COVID-19.

V usage is TRBV7-3 and J usage is TRBJ2-1, with 13 positions matching TRBD2. The CDR3 is 16 residues long. Germline-derived CDR1 and CDR2 are SGHTA and FQGTGA. Trimming at V came to 4 bases and at J to 8 bases, leaving 8 bases not matched to a gene. Here the CDR3 reads CASSSLTSGRPHEQFF. The CDR3 bases are TGTGCCAGCAGCTCTCTGACTAGCGGGAGGCCCCATGAGCAGTTCTTC.

The chain has TRBV27 and TRBJ2-3, with D possibly matching TRBD2 (5 bases). Germline loops: CDR1 MNHEY, CDR2 SMNVEV (reference sequence). The CDR3 is 15 amino acids. V was clipped by 5 bases and J by 1 base, with 13 bases between them. The CDR3 DNA reads TGTGCCAGCAGTCCGCGCGTTAGCGGCACAGATACGCAGTATTTT. Protein sequence: CASSPRVSGTDTQYF.

The rearrangement joins TRBV19 to TRBJ2-6, with a weak D call TRBD1 (6 bases). The CDR3 loop spans 14 amino acids. CDR1 is LNHDA, CDR2 SQIVND, per germline (reference sequence). V was shortened by 7 bases and J by 1 base, with 8 bases between the two germline ends. The chain's CDR3 is CASNRGSGANVLTF. CDR3 sequence (DNA): TGTGCCAGTAATAGGGGGTCTGGGGCCAACGTCCTGACTTTC.

The CDR3 DNA reads TGTGCCAGTAGTTACAACAGGGACACTGAAGCTTTCTTT. This sequence encodes CASSYNRDTEAFF. This chain uses TRBV19 with TRBJ1-1; a possible D gene is TRBD1 (6 bases). V lost 5 bases and J lost 3, with 10 bases in between. Germline lookup yields CDR1 LNHDA and CDR2 SQIVND (reference sequence). The CDR3 length is 13 residues. Filled out from reference TRBV19 and TRBJ1-1, the complete variable domain reads DGGITQSPKYLFRKEGQNVTLSCEQNLNHDAMYWYRQDPGQGLRLIYYSQIVNDFQKGDIAEGYSVSREKKESFPLTVTSAQKNPTAFYLCASSYNRDTEAFFGQGTRLTVV.

The gene calls are TRBV27 and TRBJ2-7, with D tentatively TRBD1 (7 bases). This CDR3 contains 15 residues. V was trimmed by 2 bases and J by 2 bases, leaving 13 bases between them. Germline assignment: CDR1 MNHEY and CDR2 SMNVEV (reference sequence). The CDR3 DNA sequence: TGTGCCAGCAGTTTAGAACAGGGGAGGACCTACGAGCAGTACTTC. It encodes CASSLEQGRTYEQYF.

This clone was seen only once. The chain is built from TRBV29-1 and TRBJ1-2; the match to TRBD1 covers 9 bases. The J segment lost 4 bases and the V segment lost 3 bases, leaving 3 bases of the junction unmatched. Looked up from germline, CDR1 is SQVTM and CDR2 is ANQGSEA. The CDR3 extends over 13 amino acids. For the CDR3, the DNA is TGCAGCGTTGACCCGACAGGGGGCTATGGCTACACCTTC. Translating it yields CSVDPTGGYGYTF.

CDR3 nucleotide sequence: TGTGCCAGCAGCTCCCCTTTAAGTGGAGGATCAGATACGCAGTATTTT. It translates to CASSSPLSGGSDTQYF. J is TRBJ2-3 and V is TRBV7-8; TRBD2 is a possible D gene (5 bases). V was pared by 4 bases and J by 4 bases, with 18 bases between. The CDR3 consists of 16 residues. Germline values: CDR1 SGHVS, CDR2 FQNEAQ.

This rearrangement joins TRBV4-1 to TRBJ1-1; TRBD1 is a possible D gene (5 bases). The germline V gene encodes CDR1 MGHRA and CDR2 YSYEKL. The CDR3 length is 15 residues. V was clipped by 1 base and J by 1 base, with 10 bases between them. The CDR3, as DNA: TGCGCCAGCAGCCAAGTCCCCGGGGGGAACACTGAAGCTTTCTTT. Protein sequence: CASSQVPGGNTEAFF.

The J gene is TRBJ2-7, the V gene TRBV14; D uncertain. Trimming took 3 bases from V and 3 from J, leaving 9 bases between them. CDR3 length equals 13 residues. Per the germline V gene, CDR1 is SGHDN and CDR2 is FVKESK. The CDR3 nucleotides read TGTGCCAGCAGCCATGCTCTAGACTACGAGCAGTACTTC. Translating gives CASSHALDYEQYF.

The rearrangement uses TRBV5-4 and TRBJ1-2; 9 nucleotides align to TRBD1. Germline CDR1 is SGHNT and CDR2 is YYREEE (reference sequence). V was clipped by 5 bases and J by 4 bases; unmatched bases: 9. There are 15 residues in the CDR3. For the CDR3, the DNA is TGTGCCAGCAGTAGGGGACAGGGAGGGTTCTATGGCTACACCTTC. It codes for CASSRGQGGFYGYTF.

The chain has TRBV10-1 and TRBJ1-1, with 9 nucleotides matching TRBD1. The germline V gene has CDR1 WNHNN and CDR2 SYGVQD (reference sequence). This CDR3 region has 17 residues. Losses at the gene ends were 2 bases for V and 0 bases for J; bases not matched to a gene: 7. For the CDR3, the DNA is TGCGCCAGCAGTGAGGAACACAGGGGGCTCATGAACACTGAAGCTTTCTTT. Its protein is CASSEEHRGLMNTEAFF.